This T cell receptor (beta chain) was found in a study of blood T cell repertoires in COVID-19. Study-wide context: COVID-19 samples from acute and convalescent phases originated in the United States, Italy and Spain. T cells, B-cell-depleted T cells, or PBMCs provided the cDNA or gDNA that served as material.

Methods used by the authors: By means of reference gene primer amplification, nucleated cell counts were estimated. TCRdb's table, derived via immunoSEQ multiplex PCR, lists solely in-frame clones and lacks some. That table gives V, J and clone size, and the DNA gave D and trimming. Of about 70,000 clones in the sample, approximately 88% were seen once. The source material was peripheral blood. The sequence was obtained from a woman aged 80 or over with acute or convalescent COVID-19.

CDR3 DNA sequence: TGTGCCAGCAGTCTTGACAGGAGATACGAGCAGTACTTC. This sequence encodes CASSLDRRYEQYF. V and J are TRBV6-5 and TRBJ2-7; D possibly corresponds to TRBD1 (6 bases). The germline V gene encodes CDR1 MNHEY and CDR2 SVGAGI. CDR3 length equals 13 residues. Trimming stripped 5 bases from V and 4 bases from J, with 12 bases between.